This TCR beta chain was documented in a study of CD8+ T cells in alopecia areata. Whole-study findings and limits: Higher clonality than in normal scalp was seen in lesional scalp, especially alopecia totalis/universalis. Tofacitinib produced a significant decrease in scalp clonality and in expanded CD8+ clones among the top 100.

Sequencing relied on a cDNA template that was reverse transcribed from extracted RNA. Data came from immunoSEQ multiplex PCR; TCRdb stores just in-frame clones and leaves some out. The sample has some 200,000 clones; over 40% are singletons. V dropped 1 base and J dropped 6; count of bases not matched to a gene: 6. This CDR3 is built from 15 residues. The germline CDR1 and CDR2 sequences are LGHNA and YNFKEQ. The treatment here: oral pan-JAK inhibitor, 5-10 mg twice daily. Obtained from alopecia areata patients were lesional scalp punch biopsies along with peripheral blood. Regarding this clone: No antigen is known for it.

This sample comprised CD4+ T cells sorted from blood, obtained at approximately week 36, from a patient treated with tofacitinib. The TCR sequence derives from a human donor with alopecia areata. The chain couples TRBV4-2 to TRBJ2-7; 10 nucleotides align to TRBD1. This CDR3 is CASSQVRTGGSEQYF. CDR3 nucleotides: TGTGCCAGCAGCCAAGTGCGGACAGGGGGTTCCGAGCAGTACTTC.